Below, 13 T cell receptor beta chains from the same sample are listed, as sequenced in a study of shared T cell receptors in the human thymus. Sequenced by immunoSEQ multiplex PCR; TCRdb stores in-frame clones only, minus some. The profile shows hundreds of thousands of clones, over 75% of them singletons. These records were also assigned to another study, of human thymus T cells.

Sample: thymocytes. These receptors came from a boy in the first two years of life with a congenital heart defect.

The chain uses TRBV5-6 and TRBJ2-7; TRBD2 aligns across 7 bases. Germline CDR1 and CDR2: SGHDT and YYEEEE. The CDR3 runs 15 residues. J was trimmed by 7 bases and V by 0 bases; bases with no gene match: 10. CDR3 loop: CASSLGGGGPEEQYF. The CDR3 DNA reads as TGTGCCAGCAGCTTGGGGGGGGGAGGGCCGGAAGAGCAGTACTTC.

This chain links TRBV19 with TRBJ1-2, with 8 bases matching TRBD1. Unmatched junction bases numbered 13, after V lost 5 bases and J lost 8 bases. This CDR3 is built from 15 residues. Germline CDR1 LNHDA, CDR2 SQIVND (reference sequence). The CDR3 coding sequence is TGTGCCAGTAGTGCTCGACGGACAGGGTGCCAAGGCTACACCTTC. Translating it yields CASSARRTGCQGYTF.

The chain combines TRBV6-5 with TRBJ2-2; no clear D. Germline V gene data show CDR1 as MNHEY and CDR2 as SVGAGI. V lost 6 bases, J lost 2 bases, and 10 bases lay in between. This CDR3 has 14 amino acids. The CDR3: CASRGTHNTGELFF. In nucleotides, the CDR3 is TGTGCCAGCAGGGGCACACACAACACCGGGGAGCTGTTTTTT.

This sequence joins TRBV11-2 and TRBJ2-1, with D tentatively TRBD1 (7 bases). The CDR3 has 18 residues. The germline V and J ends were trimmed by 5 bases and 4 bases, with 24 bases remaining between them. CDR1 is SGHAT and CDR2 is FQNNGV in the germline V gene. CDR3 bases: TGTGCCAGCAGCACGCCCCCGACAGGAGGGGGCTCTTACAATGAGCAGTTCTTC. It encodes CASSTPPTGGGSYNEQFF.

CDR3 nucleotides: TGTGCCAGCAGCTTGTCTGAGGGTATCGGCTACACCTTC. Protein: CASSLSEGIGYTF. The chain carries TRBV5-6 and TRBJ1-2; D is undetermined. V was shortened by 1 base and J by 8 bases, with 12 bases between the two germline ends. Germline CDR1 and CDR2: SGHDT and YYEEEE. This CDR3 comprises 13 residues.

This sequence joins TRBV7-6 and TRBJ2-7; 7 nucleotides line up with TRBD1. With V trimmed by 8 bases and J by 2 bases, 9 bases remained unmatched. The CDR3 runs to 14 residues. Looked up from germline, CDR1 is SGHVS and CDR2 is FNYEAQ. The CDR3 DNA reads as TGTGCCAGCTCCCGGACAGGAGAAGCCTACGAGCAGTACTTC. Encoded protein: CASSRTGEAYEQYF.

The table lists this clone with a few counts. The rearrangement uses TRBV9 and TRBJ1-5; D not certain. Germline CDR1 SGDLS, CDR2 YYNGEE. The CDR3 sequence is 19 residues long. V lost 1 base, J lost 0 bases, and 20 bases lay in between. CDR3 bases: TGTGCCAGCAGCGTACCTCTAATCGACACAACGTATAGCAATCAGCCCCAGCATTTT. Translating gives CASSVPLIDTTYSNQPQHF.

The chain is built from TRBV12-5 and TRBJ1-2; 8 bases align to TRBD1. Germline V gene sequence: CDR1 LGHNT, CDR2 FRNRAP. This CDR3 region has 14 residues. V shed 4 bases, J shed 8 bases, and the junction held 9 bases outside the gene matches. This CDR3 reads CASGSPDRGQGYTF. CDR3 DNA sequence: TGTGCTAGTGGTTCCCCAGACAGGGGACAAGGCTACACCTTC. The full variable domain, its missing parts supplied by reference TRBV12-5 and TRBJ1-2, is DARVTQTPRHKVTEMGQEVTMRCQPILGHNTVFWYRQTMMQGLELLAYFRNRAPLDDSGMPKDRFSAEMPDATLATLKIQPSEPRDSAVYFCASGSPDRGQGYTFGSGTRLTVV.

V and J are TRBV5-4 and TRBJ2-2; TRBD2 matches 16 bases. Germline V gene lookup returns CDR1 SGHNT and CDR2 YYREEE (reference sequence). This CDR3 is 16 amino acids long. J was trimmed by 6 bases and V by 4 bases; bases with no gene match: 3. The CDR3 region has the DNA TGTGCCAGCAGCCGAGGGACTAGCGGGGGGGCCGGGGAGCTGTTTTTT. Protein product: CASSRGTSGGAGELFF.

The chain employs TRBV5-1 and TRBJ1-2, with 7 bases identical to TRBD1. Trimming took 1 base from V and 7 from J; bases not matched to a gene: 4. There are 13 residues in the CDR3. Germline V lookup: CDR1 SGHRS, CDR2 YFSETQ. The CDR3 is CASSLRDSGGYTF. The DNA of the CDR3 is TGCGCCAGCAGCTTGAGGGACAGTGGTGGCTACACCTTC.

This clone showed up just once. V usage is TRBV4-3 and J usage is TRBJ2-7; TRBD2 aligns across 9 bases. The CDR3 runs 15 residues. Looked up from germline, CDR1 is LGHNA and CDR2 is YSLEER. J lost 5 bases, V lost 2 bases, and 7 bases had no gene match. CDR3 sequence: CASSQRVASGDEQYF. DNA of the CDR3: TGCGCCAGCAGCCAACGGGTGGCTAGCGGGGACGAGCAGTACTTC.

CDR3 region: CASSHPSGGVRADTQYF. CDR3 DNA: TGTGCCAGCAGTCACCCCTCGGGGGGAGTCCGCGCAGATACGCAGTATTTT. V usage is TRBV27 and J usage is TRBJ2-3, with 7 bases matching TRBD2. V trimming: 5 bases; J trimming: 4 bases; junction bases outside the gene matches: 15. Germline assignment: CDR1 MNHEY and CDR2 SMNVEV (reference sequence). CDR3 length: 17 amino acids.

The CDR3 reads CASSERGLTPEETQYF. DNA for the CDR3: TGTGCCAGCAGTGAACGGGGACTAACCCCTGAAGAGACCCAGTACTTC. The chain joins TRBV2 to TRBJ2-5; 7 bases are shared with TRBD2. J lost 3 bases, V lost 2 bases, and 9 bases had no gene match. The CDR3 consists of 16 residues. CDR1 and CDR2 (germline): SNHLY, FYNNEI.